The 11 T cell receptor beta chains below all came from one sample that was sequenced in a study of cytomegalovirus exposure and HLA in healthy donors (dated by TCRdb to 2016 to 2017). The receptor library was made with the immunoSEQ multiplex PCR assay. For the multiplex PCR, a mixture combining 60 forward primers for TCR Vbeta segments and 13 reverse primers for TCR Jbeta segments was used. TCRdb carries this immuneACCESS record with in-frame sequences only. Its versions omit some clonotypes, under half of them owing to an unresolved V gene in the studies checked, with the rest unexplained. In this sample's table one finds over 70,000 clones. The top ten clones comprise 4.5% to 6.5% of the sample. Input material: PBMCs. The source is a woman aged 35 to 49 in good health and CMV-seropositive.

The genes are TRBV9 and TRBJ1-1, with D perhaps TRBD1 (5 bases). The CDR3 runs 15 residues. In germline, CDR1 is SGDLS, CDR2 YYNGEE. V was pared by 3 bases and J by 1 base, with 13 bases between. CDR3: CASSGTDSPNTEAFF. Here the CDR3 DNA reads TGTGCCAGCAGCGGGACCGACAGCCCGAACACTGAAGCTTTCTTT.

The chain joins TRBV11-3 to TRBJ2-3, with 8 bases that match TRBD1. Germline CDR1 is SGHNT and CDR2 is YENEEA. There are 14 residues in the CDR3. Trimming removed 5 bases from V and 3 bases from J; junction bases left unmatched: 4. CDR3 DNA sequence: TGTGCCAGCAGCATAAGACAGGGGACAGATACGCAGTATTTT. This sequence encodes CASSIRQGTDTQYF. The complete variable domain, with remaining parts taken from reference TRBV11-3 and TRBJ2-3, reads EAGVVQSPRYKIIEKKQPVAFWCNPISGHNTLYWYLQNLGQGPELLIRYENEEAVDDSQLPKDRFSAERLKGVDSTLKIQPAELGDSAVYLCASSIRQGTDTQYFGPGTRLTVL.

This chain joins TRBV13 and TRBJ2-5; D is possibly TRBD1 (6 bases). The DNA end is more similar to TRBJ2-7, so the J call may be wrong. The CDR3 runs 16 residues. Per the germline V gene, CDR1 is PRHDT and CDR2 is FYEKMQ (reference sequence). CDR3 DNA: TGTGCCAGCAGCTCCTCTCAGGGGACCTTATCCTACGAGCAGTACTTC. It translates to CASSSSQGTLSYEQYF.

This chain joins TRBV2 and TRBJ1-4, with D maybe TRBD1 (6 bases). There are 12 residues in the CDR3. CDR1 and CDR2 from the germline V gene are SNHLY and FYNNEI. The ends were cut back, 5 bases at V and 11 bases at J, with 12 bases in the middle. The CDR3 DNA sequence: TGTGCCAGCAGTTTTTCGAGGGGGAAACTGTTTTTT. Protein: CASSFSRGKLFF.

J is TRBJ2-7 and V is TRBV7-2, with 8 bases identical to TRBD2. V dropped 4 bases and J dropped 6; count of bases not matched to a gene: 2. This CDR3 contains 12 residues. Germline loops: CDR1 SGHTA, CDR2 FQGNSA. CDR3 DNA sequence: TGTGCCAGCAGCTCGAGCGGGAGCGAGCAGTACTTC. Its protein is CASSSSGSEQYF.

The chain joins TRBV14 to TRBJ2-5; perhaps TRBD2 as D (6 bases). CDR1 is SGHDN, CDR2 FVKESK, per germline. The ends were cut back, 1 base at V and 7 bases at J, with 16 bases in the middle. This CDR3 spans 15 amino acids. Here the CDR3 DNA reads TGTGCCAGCAGCCAAGTTCTCCCCCCCGGGGGGACCCAGTACTTC. Residues: CASSQVLPPGGTQYF.

The chain joins TRBV7-9 to TRBJ2-7, with 8 bases aligning to TRBD2. Germline V gene data show CDR1 as SEHNR and CDR2 as FQNEAQ (reference sequence). The CDR3 extends over 15 amino acids. V was clipped by 5 bases and J by 2 bases; unmatched bases: 8. The CDR3 protein is CASSRAGGFPYEQYF. CDR3 coding DNA: TGTGCCAGCAGCCGCGCGGGGGGTTTCCCCTACGAGCAGTACTTC.

V usage is TRBV27 and J usage is TRBJ1-1; 7 bases line up with TRBD1. In germline, CDR1 is MNHEY, CDR2 SMNVEV (reference sequence). The CDR3 has 14 residues. The junction had 8 bases not matched to a gene; V was cut back by 7 bases and J by 3 bases. CDR3 in amino acids: CASIIDRAHTEAFF. The CDR3 DNA follows: TGTGCCAGCATCATAGACAGGGCCCACACTGAAGCTTTCTTT.

The chain has TRBV29-1 and TRBJ2-2; 7 nucleotides agree with TRBD2. After removal of 7 bases from V and 3 bases from J, the junction contained 11 bases not matched to a gene. The CDR3 extends over 15 amino acids. Germline V gives CDR1 SQVTM, CDR2 ANQGSEA. CDR3 loop: CSARGRDRDTGELFF. The CDR3 DNA is TGCAGCGCTCGCGGGAGAGACAGAGACACCGGGGAGCTGTTTTTT.

This chain connects TRBV19 to TRBJ1-1; D not resolved. Germline values: CDR1 LNHDA, CDR2 SQIVND (reference sequence). The CDR3 length is 12 residues. The germline V and J ends were trimmed by 9 bases and 4 bases, with 12 bases remaining between them. The CDR3 is CASTDSPTEAFF. The CDR3 DNA sequence: TGTGCCAGCACTGACTCCCCCACTGAAGCTTTCTTT.

The gene calls are TRBV27 and TRBJ2-2; 8 bases fit TRBD2. Germline V gene lookup returns CDR1 MNHEY and CDR2 SMNVEV (reference sequence). The V gene end was trimmed by 4 bases and the J gene end by 6 bases; junction bases not matched to a gene: 13. CDR3 length: 17 amino acids. CDR3 sequence (DNA): TGTGCCAGCAGTTGGGTCCCCCTGGCGGGAGGCCCCGGGGAGCTGTTTTTT. Encoded protein: CASSWVPLAGGPGELFF.